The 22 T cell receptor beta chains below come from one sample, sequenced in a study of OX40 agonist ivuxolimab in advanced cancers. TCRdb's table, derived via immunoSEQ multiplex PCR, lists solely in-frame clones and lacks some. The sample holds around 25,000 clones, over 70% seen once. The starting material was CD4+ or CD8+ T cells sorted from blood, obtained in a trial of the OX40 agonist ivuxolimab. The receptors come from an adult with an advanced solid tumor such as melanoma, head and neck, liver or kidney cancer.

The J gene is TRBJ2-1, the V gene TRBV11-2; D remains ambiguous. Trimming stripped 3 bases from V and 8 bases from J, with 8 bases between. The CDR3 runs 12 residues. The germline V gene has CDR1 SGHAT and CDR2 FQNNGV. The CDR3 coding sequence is TGTGCCAGCAGCTTTATTCCGGATGAGCAGTTCTTC. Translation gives CASSFIPDEQFF.

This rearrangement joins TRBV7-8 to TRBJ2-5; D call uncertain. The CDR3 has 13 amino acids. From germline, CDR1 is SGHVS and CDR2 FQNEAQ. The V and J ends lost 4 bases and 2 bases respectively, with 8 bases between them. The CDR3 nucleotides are TGTGCCAGCAGCTCCCACAGTCAAGAGACCCAGTACTTC. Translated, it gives CASSSHSQETQYF.

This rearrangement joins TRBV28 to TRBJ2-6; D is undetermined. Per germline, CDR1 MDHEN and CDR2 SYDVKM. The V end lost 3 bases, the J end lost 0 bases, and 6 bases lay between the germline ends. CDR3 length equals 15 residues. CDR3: CASSFVDSGANVLTF. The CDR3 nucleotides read TGTGCCAGCAGTTTCGTCGACTCTGGGGCCAACGTCCTGACTTTC. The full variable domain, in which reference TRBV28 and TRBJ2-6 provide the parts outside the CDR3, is DVKVTQSSRYLVKRTGEKVFLECVQDMDHENMFWYRQDPGLGLRLIYFSYDVKMKEKGDIPEGYSVSREKKERFSLILESASTNQTSMYLCASSFVDSGANVLTFGAGSRLTVL.

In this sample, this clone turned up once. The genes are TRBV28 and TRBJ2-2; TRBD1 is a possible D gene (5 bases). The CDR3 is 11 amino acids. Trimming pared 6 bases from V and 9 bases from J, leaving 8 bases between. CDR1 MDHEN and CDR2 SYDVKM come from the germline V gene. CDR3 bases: TGTGCCAGCAGCCCAGGGTGGGAGCTGTTTTTT. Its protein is CASSPGWELFF. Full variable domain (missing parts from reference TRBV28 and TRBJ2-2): DVKVTQSSRYLVKRTGEKVFLECVQDMDHENMFWYRQDPGLGLRLIYFSYDVKMKEKGDIPEGYSVSREKKERFSLILESASTNQTSMYLCASSPGWELFFGEGSRLTVL.

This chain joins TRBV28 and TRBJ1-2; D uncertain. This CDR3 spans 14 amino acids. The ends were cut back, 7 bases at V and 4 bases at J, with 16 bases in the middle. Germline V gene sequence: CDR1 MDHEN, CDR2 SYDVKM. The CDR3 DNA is TGTGCCAGCAACCGTCCCCGTCGAGGCTATGGCTACACCTTC. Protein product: CASNRPRRGYGYTF.

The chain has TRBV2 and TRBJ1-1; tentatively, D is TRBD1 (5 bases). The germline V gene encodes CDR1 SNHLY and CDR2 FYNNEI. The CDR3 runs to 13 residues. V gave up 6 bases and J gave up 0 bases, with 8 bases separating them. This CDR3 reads CASRGTVNTEAFF. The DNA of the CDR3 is TGTGCCAGCAGAGGGACGGTGAACACTGAAGCTTTCTTT.

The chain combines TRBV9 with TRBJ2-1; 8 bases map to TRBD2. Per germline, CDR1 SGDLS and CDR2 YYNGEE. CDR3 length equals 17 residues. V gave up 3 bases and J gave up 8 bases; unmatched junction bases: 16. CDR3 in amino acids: CASSAPRGAGAEDEQFF. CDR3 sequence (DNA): TGTGCCAGCAGCGCACCGCGGGGGGCGGGGGCTGAGGATGAGCAGTTCTTC.

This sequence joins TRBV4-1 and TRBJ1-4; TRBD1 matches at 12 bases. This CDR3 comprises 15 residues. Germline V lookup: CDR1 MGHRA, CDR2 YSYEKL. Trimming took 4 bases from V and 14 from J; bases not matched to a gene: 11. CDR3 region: CASSRMPGQGAKLFF. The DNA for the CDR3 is TGCGCCAGCAGCCGAATGCCGGGACAGGGGGCGAAGCTGTTTTTT.

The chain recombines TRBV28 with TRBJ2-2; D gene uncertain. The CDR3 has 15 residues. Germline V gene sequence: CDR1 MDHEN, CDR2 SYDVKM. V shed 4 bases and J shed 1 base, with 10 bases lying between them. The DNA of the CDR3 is TGTGCCAGCAGTTACAGCAACATGAACACCGGGGAGCTGTTTTTT. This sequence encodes CASSYSNMNTGELFF.

CDR3 sequence (DNA): TGTGCCAGCAGCGCTAGGGGGCCCATGACTAGCGGGCCTTACAATGAGCAGTTCTTC. Its translation: CASSARGPMTSGPYNEQFF. This chain joins TRBV7-2 and TRBJ2-1; TRBD2 agrees at 10 bases. This CDR3 is 19 amino acids long. The trim removed 5 bases at V and 4 bases at J, leaving 17 bases unmatched. Germline values: CDR1 SGHTA, CDR2 FQGNSA.

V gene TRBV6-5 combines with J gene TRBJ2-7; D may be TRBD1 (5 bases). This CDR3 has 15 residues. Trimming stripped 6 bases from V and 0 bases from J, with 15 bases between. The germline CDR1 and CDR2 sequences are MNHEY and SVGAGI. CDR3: CASSSRTLHSYEQYF. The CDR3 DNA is TGTGCCAGCAGCTCTCGGACACTCCACTCCTACGAGCAGTACTTC.

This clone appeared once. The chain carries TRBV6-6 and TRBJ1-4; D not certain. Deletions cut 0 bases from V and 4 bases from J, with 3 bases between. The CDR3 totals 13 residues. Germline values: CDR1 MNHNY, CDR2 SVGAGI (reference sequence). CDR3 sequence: CASSYSLNEKLFF. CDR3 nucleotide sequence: TGTGCCAGCAGTTACTCTCTTAATGAAAAACTGTTTTTT.

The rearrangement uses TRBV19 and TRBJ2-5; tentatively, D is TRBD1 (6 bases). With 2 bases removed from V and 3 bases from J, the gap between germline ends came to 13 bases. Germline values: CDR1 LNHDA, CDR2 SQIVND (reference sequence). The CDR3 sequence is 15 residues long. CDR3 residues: CASSIPTGGEETQYF. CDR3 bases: TGTGCCAGTAGTATACCGACAGGTGGGGAAGAGACCCAGTACTTC. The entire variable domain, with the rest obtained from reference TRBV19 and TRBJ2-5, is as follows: DGGITQSPKYLFRKEGQNVTLSCEQNLNHDAMYWYRQDPGQGLRLIYYSQIVNDFQKGDIAEGYSVSREKKESFPLTVTSAQKNPTAFYLCASSIPTGGEETQYFGPGTRLLVL.

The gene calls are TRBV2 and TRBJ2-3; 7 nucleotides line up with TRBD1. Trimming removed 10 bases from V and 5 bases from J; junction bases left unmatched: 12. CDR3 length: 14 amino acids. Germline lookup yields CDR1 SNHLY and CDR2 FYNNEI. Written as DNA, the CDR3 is TGTGCCACCCGTAGCGAGGGGGCAGGAGATACGCAGTATTTT. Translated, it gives CATRSEGAGDTQYF.

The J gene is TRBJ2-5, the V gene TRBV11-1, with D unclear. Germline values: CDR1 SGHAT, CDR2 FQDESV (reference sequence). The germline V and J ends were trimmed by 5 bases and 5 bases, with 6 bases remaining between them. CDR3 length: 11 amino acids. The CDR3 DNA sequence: TGTGCCAGCAGCCTTCTTGAGACCCAGTACTTC. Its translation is CASSLLETQYF. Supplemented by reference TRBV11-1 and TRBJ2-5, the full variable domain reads EAEVAQSPRYKITEKSQAVAFWCDPISGHATLYWYRQILGQGPELLVQFQDESVVDDSQLPKDRFSAERLKGVDSTLKIQPAELGDSAMYLCASSLLETQYFGPGTRLLVL.

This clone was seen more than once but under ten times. CDR3 in amino acids: CASIGTGSSYNEQFF. In DNA, the CDR3 is TGTGCCAGCATCGGGACAGGGAGCTCCTACAATGAGCAGTTCTTC. The rearrangement joins TRBV5-6 to TRBJ2-1; 9 bases map to TRBD1. Germline V lookup: CDR1 SGHDT, CDR2 YYEEEE. V lost 6 bases and J lost 0; bases outside the gene matches: 4. This CDR3 is built from 15 residues.

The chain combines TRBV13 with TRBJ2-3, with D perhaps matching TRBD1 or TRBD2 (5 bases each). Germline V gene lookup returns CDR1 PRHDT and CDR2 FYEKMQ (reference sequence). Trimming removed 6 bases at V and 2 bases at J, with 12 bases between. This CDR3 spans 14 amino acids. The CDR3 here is CASRGTHYTDTQYF. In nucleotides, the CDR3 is TGTGCCAGCAGAGGGACCCACTACACAGATACGCAGTATTTT.

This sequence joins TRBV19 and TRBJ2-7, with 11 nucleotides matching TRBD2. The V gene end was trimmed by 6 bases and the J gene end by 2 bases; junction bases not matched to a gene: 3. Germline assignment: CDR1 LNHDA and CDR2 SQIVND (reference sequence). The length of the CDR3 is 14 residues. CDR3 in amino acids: CASSPSGGTYEQYF. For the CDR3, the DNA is TGTGCCAGTAGCCCTAGCGGGGGGACCTACGAGCAGTACTTC. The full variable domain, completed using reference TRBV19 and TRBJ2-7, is DGGITQSPKYLFRKEGQNVTLSCEQNLNHDAMYWYRQDPGQGLRLIYYSQIVNDFQKGDIAEGYSVSREKKESFPLTVTSAQKNPTAFYLCASSPSGGTYEQYFGPGTRLTVT.

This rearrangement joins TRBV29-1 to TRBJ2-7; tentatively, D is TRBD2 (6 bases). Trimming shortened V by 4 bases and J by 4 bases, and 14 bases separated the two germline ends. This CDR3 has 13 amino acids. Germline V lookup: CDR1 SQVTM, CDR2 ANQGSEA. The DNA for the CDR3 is TGCAGCGTTGCGGCGGGGCGTTCTTACGAGCAGTACTTC. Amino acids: CSVAAGRSYEQYF.

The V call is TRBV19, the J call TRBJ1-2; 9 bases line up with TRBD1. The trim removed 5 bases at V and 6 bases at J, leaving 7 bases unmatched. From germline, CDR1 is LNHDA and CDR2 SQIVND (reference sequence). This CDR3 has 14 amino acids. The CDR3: CASSLYTGGDGYTF. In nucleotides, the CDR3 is TGTGCCAGTAGTCTCTATACAGGGGGCGATGGCTACACCTTC.

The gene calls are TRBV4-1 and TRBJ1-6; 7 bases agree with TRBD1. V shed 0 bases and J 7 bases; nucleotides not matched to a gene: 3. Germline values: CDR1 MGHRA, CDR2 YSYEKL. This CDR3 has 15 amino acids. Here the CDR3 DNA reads TGCGCCAGCAGCCAAGATACGGGACAGAATTCACCCCTCCACTTT. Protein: CASSQDTGQNSPLHF.

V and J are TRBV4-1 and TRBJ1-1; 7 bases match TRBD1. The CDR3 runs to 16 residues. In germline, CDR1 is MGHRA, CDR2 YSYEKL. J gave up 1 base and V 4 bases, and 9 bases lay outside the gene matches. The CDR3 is CASSRGFRDRNTEAFF. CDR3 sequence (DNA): TGCGCCAGCAGCCGAGGCTTCCGGGACAGGAACACTGAAGCTTTCTTT.